One T cell receptor (beta chain) is described in this entry. Its antigen is as yet unknown. The run of the v3.0 immunoSEQ assay was at survey level. TCRdb's table, derived via immunoSEQ multiplex PCR, lists solely in-frame clones and lacks some. This sample has some 28,000 clones, with approximately 90% found just once. Germline lookup yields CDR1 SGHNT and CDR2 YYREEE (reference sequence). The CDR3 runs to 16 residues. Trimming took 4 bases from V and 3 from J; bases not matched to a gene: 5. These data come from a study of long-term antiretroviral therapy in people with HIV. Notes on the study in general: Controls had broader CDR3 length ranges than HIV repertoires did.

The material was unsorted PBMCs, obtained 5.2 years after starting antiretroviral therapy. The chain has TRBV5-4 and TRBJ2-3, with 13 bases fitting TRBD2. This TCR was sampled from a woman in her 40s with HIV. CDR3 sequence: CASSRGLAGVTDTQYF. In DNA, the CDR3 is TGTGCCAGCAGCCGAGGACTAGCGGGAGTAACAGATACGCAGTATTTT. Drawing the rest from reference TRBV5-4 and TRBJ2-3, the complete variable domain is ETGVTQSPTHLIKTRGQQVTLRCSSQSGHNTVSWYQQALGQGPQFIFQYYREEENGRGNFPPRFSGLQFPNYSSELNVNALELDDSALYLCASSRGLAGVTDTQYFGPGTRLTVL.